Listed here are 13 T cell receptor beta chains from one sample, sequenced in a study of CD8 T cells in Susac syndrome. It was with random hexamers that about 0.45 to 1 ug RNA was reverse transcribed. In TCRdb, the immunoSEQ multiplex PCR reads were re-called with MiXCR into one record per CDR3 protein. The table has 400,000 to 550,000 distinct CDR3 sequences, 75% to 90% seen once. Sample: CD8+ T cells from PBMCs. These receptors all come from a human donor with multiple sclerosis.

This clonotype came up a few times. The chain has TRBV18 and TRBJ2-3; D possibly uses TRBD1 or TRBD2 (5 bases each). Between the trimmed V and J ends, which lost 2 bases and 1 base, there was a span of 10 bases. The CDR3 covers 15 residues. Germline loops: CDR1 KGHSH, CDR2 LQKENI. The DNA of the CDR3 is TGTGCCAGCTCACCAAGGGACCGAGGCACAGATACGCAGTATTTT. Protein product: CASSPRDRGTDTQYF.

The V call is TRBV27, the J call TRBJ1-1; tentative D call: TRBD1 (5 bases). V lost 3 bases, J lost 5 bases, and 13 bases lay in between. The CDR3 has 14 residues. Germline assignment: CDR1 MNHEY and CDR2 SMNVEV (reference sequence). CDR3 nucleotide sequence: TGTGCCAGCAGTTTGTGGGCAGGGCGAACTGAAGCTTTCTTT. Amino acids: CASSLWAGRTEAFF.

This chain links TRBV30 with TRBJ1-4, with D uncertain. The CDR3 has 14 amino acids. In germline, CDR1 is GTSNPN, CDR2 SVGIG (reference sequence). Trimming left V 2 bases short and J 0 bases short, with 7 bases between. In DNA, the CDR3 is TGTGCCTGGAGTCTCGGAGCAACTAATGAAAAACTGTTTTTT. As protein: CAWSLGATNEKLFF. The full variable domain, with the rest looked up from reference TRBV30 and TRBJ1-4, is SQTIHQWPATLVQPVGSPLSLECTVEGTSNPNLYWYRQAAGRGLQLLFYSVGIGQISSEVPQNLSASRPQDRQFILSSKKLLLSDSGFYLCAWSLGATNEKLFFGSGTQLSVL.

The V gene is TRBV9, the J gene TRBJ2-1; 8 positions agree with TRBD2. The CDR3 loop spans 14 amino acids. Trimming took 0 bases from V and 9 from J; bases not matched to a gene: 5. CDR1 is SGDLS, CDR2 YYNGEE, per germline. The CDR3 DNA reads as TGTGCCAGCAGCGTAGCGGGAGGGGGATCTGAGCAGTTCTTC. Translating it yields CASSVAGGGSEQFF.

The DNA of the CDR3 is TGTGCCAGTAGTATAGCGGCGGGGGACGAGCAGTACTTC. Its translation: CASSIAAGDEQYF. The chain couples TRBV19 to TRBJ2-7, with TRBD2 identical over 7 bases. After removal of 1 base from V and 5 bases from J, the junction contained 2 bases not matched to a gene. CDR1 and CDR2 from the germline V gene are LNHDA and SQIVND (reference sequence). This CDR3 contains 13 residues.

V and J are TRBV5-5 and TRBJ1-1; TRBD1 agrees at 7 bases. The germline CDR1 and CDR2 sequences are SGHKS and YYEKEE (reference sequence). The CDR3 is 15 amino acids. J gave up 3 bases and V 1 base, and 6 bases lay outside the gene matches. The CDR3 spells CASSLILRGDTEAFF. The CDR3 region has the DNA TGTGCCAGCAGCTTGATTCTCAGGGGGGACACTGAAGCTTTCTTT.

CDR3 protein: CASSVDGDLGLFF. The CDR3 DNA reads TGTGCCAGCAGCGTGGACGGAGACTTAGGGCTGTTTTTT. The V gene is TRBV7-9, the J gene TRBJ1-4, with D hard to call. Trimming removed 5 bases from V and 14 bases from J, with 18 bases in between. CDR3 size: 13 residues. Germline CDR1 and CDR2: SEHNR and FQNEAQ (reference sequence). The entire variable domain, with the rest obtained from reference TRBV7-9 and TRBJ1-4, is as follows: DTGVSQNPRHKITKRGQNVTFRCDPISEHNRLYWYRQTLGQGPEFLTYFQNEAQLEKSRLLSDRFSAERPKGSFSTLEIQRTEQGDSAMYLCASSVDGDLGLFFGSGTQLSVL.

The genes are TRBV6-5 and TRBJ2-1; tentative D call: TRBD1 (6 bases). Trimming cost V 4 bases and J 0 bases, with 13 bases left between them. Germline loops: CDR1 MNHEY, CDR2 SVGAGI. The CDR3 loop spans 16 amino acids. The CDR3 region is CASSWGLESSYNEQFF. As DNA, the CDR3 is TGTGCCAGCAGTTGGGGGCTAGAAAGCTCCTACAATGAGCAGTTCTTC.

The chain employs TRBV6-4 and TRBJ2-1, with 12 nucleotides matching TRBD2. The CDR3 covers 18 residues. Germline V lookup: CDR1 MRHNA, CDR2 SNTAGT. J was trimmed by 0 bases and V by 5 bases; bases with no gene match: 8. The DNA of the CDR3 is TGTGCCAGCAGTCAACTAGCGGGGGGTCTCCTCTCCTACAATGAGCAGTTCTTC. As protein: CASSQLAGGLLSYNEQFF.

This clonotype was detected a few times. The genes are TRBV6-1 and TRBJ2-7, with D perhaps TRBD2 (6 bases). Germline V gives CDR1 MNHNS, CDR2 SASEGT. The V end lost 3 bases, the J end lost 5 bases, and 11 bases lay between the germline ends. The length of the CDR3 is 13 residues. CDR3 protein: CASSEGERDEQYF. In DNA form, the CDR3 reads TGTGCCAGCAGTGAGGGGGAGCGGGACGAGCAGTACTTC.

The rearrangement joins TRBV25-1 to TRBJ2-1, with 9 bases that match TRBD2. The V gene's germline CDR1 is MGHDK and CDR2 SYGVNS. This CDR3 is 17 amino acids long. After removal of 0 bases from V and 8 bases from J, the junction contained 11 bases not matched to a gene. This CDR3 reads CASSEYFGGGAGHEQFF. In DNA, the CDR3 is TGTGCCAGCAGTGAATATTTCGGCGGGGGGGCCGGGCATGAGCAGTTCTTC.

The genes are TRBV27 and TRBJ1-2; tentatively, D is TRBD1 (5 bases). The germline V gene has CDR1 MNHEY and CDR2 SMNVEV (reference sequence). V lost 7 bases, J lost 0 bases, and 18 bases lay in between. This CDR3 has 16 amino acids. CDR3 coding DNA: TGTGCCAGCACCAAAGTAGTCGGGACTACTAACTATGGCTACACCTTC. As protein: CASTKVVGTTNYGYTF.

The genes are TRBV6-1 and TRBJ2-1; 9 nucleotides match TRBD2. This CDR3 region has 14 residues. Germline V gene sequence: CDR1 MNHNS, CDR2 SASEGT. Unmatched junction bases numbered 5, after V lost 4 bases and J lost 7 bases. The CDR3 spells CASSAAGGGNEQFF. For the CDR3, the DNA is TGTGCCAGCAGTGCAGCGGGAGGAGGAAATGAGCAGTTCTTC.